The source of this T cell receptor beta chain is a study of CD8 T cells in Susac syndrome. General study points: The study recognized that the number of individuals in its TCR sequencing and HLA analysis was relatively small.

This CDR3 is 15 amino acids long. Germline V gene lookup returns CDR1 LGHDT and CDR2 YNNKEL (reference sequence). V lost 0 bases and J lost 2, with 8 bases in between. Negative isolation was applied to CD8+ and CD4+ T cells, and FACS enrichment was applied to TEMRA cells. cDNA came from around 0.5 to 1 ug RNA primed by random hexamers. In TCRdb, the immunoSEQ multiplex PCR reads were re-called with MiXCR into one record per CDR3 protein. This sample has some 130,000 distinct CDR3 sequences, with around 91% found just once. Note on this clonotype: Its antigen remains unknown.

V gene TRBV3-1 combines with J gene TRBJ1-5, with TRBD1 as a possible D gene (5 bases). The sequenced sample consisted of CD8+ T cells from PBMCs. This TCR was sampled from a human donor with multiple sclerosis. CDR3 DNA sequence: TGTGCCAGCAGCCAAGATTCGGGGGGCAATCAGCCCCAGCATTTT. Protein: CASSQDSGGNQPQHF.